This entry describes one T cell receptor (beta chain). Recruitment covered about 25 US areas and drew participants whose ages spanned about 18 to 90 years. The authors' processing: Nucleated cell counts were estimated from reference gene primer amplification. Assay used: immunoSEQ multiplex PCR; TCRdb lists only in-frame clones, some missing. For V, J and clone size, that table is used; D and trimming come from the DNA. The sample lists about 220,000 clones; about four fifths were seen once. This specimen comes from a study of blood T cell repertoires in COVID-19. In the study overall: Specimens from acute and convalescent COVID-19 originated in the United States, Italy and Spain.

Germline V gene lookup returns CDR1 SGHRS and CDR2 YFSETQ. The CDR3 extends over 14 amino acids. The V gene end was trimmed by 3 bases and the J gene end by 2 bases; junction bases not matched to a gene: 5. The sequence was obtained from a woman aged 55-70 years who had recovered from COVID-19. The chain links TRBV5-1 to TRBJ2-7, with 7 bases fitting TRBD1. Sequencing used PBMCs or T cells enriched from blood (not recorded which). The CDR3 reads CASSSPTGAYEQYF. In DNA form, the CDR3 reads TGCGCCAGCAGCTCCCCTACAGGGGCCTACGAGCAGTACTTC.